This T cell receptor beta chain comes out of a study of vaccination and CD4 T cells after COVID-19. Regarding the study as a whole: Researchers looked at relatively few convalescent patients and had no early post-infection timepoints. Post-vaccination, and not before, a median roughly 86% of reactive clones appeared in convalescent patients.

The treatment is: roughly 11-day PBMC culture with coronavirus spike peptide pools or control peptides (ViraFEST assay). Peptide pools at around 9.2 ug/ml and IL-2 at 10 IU/ml were added to cultures of a few million PBMCs per well. As regards this clonotype: Its antigen is still unknown.

The assay that was used to sequence DNA from cultured CD4+ T cells was the Oncomine TCR Beta short-read assay. Someone extracted genomic DNA from cultured CD4+ T cells. TCRdb ran MiXCR on the PCR reads and lists one entry per CDR3 protein. The table includes some 20,000 distinct CDR3 sequences, 45% to 70% detected once. With 7 bases removed from V and 8 bases from J, the gap between germline ends came to 20 bases. This CDR3 spans 14 amino acids. The sequence was collected from a human donor who had recovered from COVID-19. The rearrangement joins TRBV12-3 or TRBV12-4 to TRBJ1-2; no definite D call. The specimen was CD4+ T cells from blood, cultured in vitro. Here the CDR3 reads CASTIDPIGIGYTF. For the CDR3, the DNA is TGTGCCAGCACCATCGATCCGATAGGGATCGGCTACACCTTC.